What follows describes a single T cell receptor (beta chain). Its antigen target is currently unknown. No base quality values were provided; no much bigger clone lies one nucleotide off. The germline V gene sets CDR1 to MDHEN and CDR2 to SYDVKM. Trimming at the junction amounts to 1 base on V and 5 bases on J, and the germline ends lie 10 bases apart. Inclusive of the bounding cysteine and phenylalanine, the CDR3 is 14 residues long. The retained sequence is limited to the CDR3, 42 bases, with the frame set at the first base. Libraries were constructed by the immunoSEQ multiplex PCR assay. For the multiplex PCR, a mixture combining 60 forward primers for TCR Vbeta segments and 13 reverse primers for TCR Jbeta segments was used. The CDR3 region of rearranged TCR beta genes was amplified from genomic DNA by a multiplex PCR assay. Amplified TCR beta libraries were sequenced as 87-base-pair reads on the Illumina HiSeq System. On the study's bioinformatics: A later analysis tallied some 79 million unique TCR beta chains across the approximately 670 repertoires, and some 12 million of those chains were shared by two or more donors. Raw reads were error-corrected and collapsed into unique sequences by a nearest-neighbor algorithm in which closely related sequences were merged to remove PCR and sequencing errors. To assign V, D and J gene segments, CDR3 sequences were aligned to IMGT reference sequences. For a sequence to be retained, a match of at least six nucleotides was required to both a V gene segment and a J gene segment. Rearrangements were called productive when the CDR3 lacked stop codons and stayed in frame with V and J; all others were non-productive. Following IMGT convention, CDR3 was defined as the stretch from the second conserved V-encoded cysteine up to the conserved J-encoded phenylalanine. Sequences without an unambiguous match to a single V gene segment were excluded from the earlier analysis of several hundred of the donors. An earlier analysis of several hundred of the donors classified V segments as functional when productive rearrangements were above 56.7% and as segregating when the standard deviation between donors was above 5%. A statistical classification framework was built to diagnose cytomegalovirus status from the catalog of TCR beta chain sequences. In a later analysis, V and J genes were assigned by comparing TCR nucleotide sequences against IMGT/GENE-DB human TR gene sequences. The TCRdist pipeline was used in a later analysis to assign CDR3 sequences and most-parsimonious VDJ recombination scenarios. In a later analysis, each TCR beta chain was defined by its CDR3 amino acid sequence together with its V-gene family, and reads lacking a unique V-gene family were excluded. In a later analysis, approximately 640 highly shared, low-generation-probability nucleotide sequences were removed to address suspected cross-contamination and a sequencing artifact. For each public chain, a later analysis derived a clonal expansion index from normalized ranks of inferred template counts within each repertoire. In a later analysis, generation probabilities were computed with a VDJ recombination model fitted to out-of-frame rearrangements, and the resulting probabilities were checked against IGoR. Hypergeometric tests were used in a later analysis to score TCR-TCR, TCR-HLA and TCR-CMV co-occurrence, with a repertoire-size bias correction applied to the TCR pairs. In a later analysis, false discovery rates were estimated by permuting HLA or CMV assignments 20 times. In a later analysis, co-occurring TCRs were grouped using DBSCAN, and TCRdist sequence similarity was added for clustering within HLA-allele-positive subsets. Repertoires with fewer than 30,000 or more than 120,000 public chains, plus five repertoires with anomalous nucleotide sharing, were excluded from co-occurrence clustering. TCRdb stores this immuneACCESS table with in-frame sequences only. Part of the clones is absent; in the studies checked, under half of the shortfall reflects unresolved V genes, and no reason is known for the rest. Clone size and the V and J calls come from that table; the DNA yielded D and trimming. The sample table records roughly 150,000 clones; 80% of these occur just once. The ten largest clones capture about 15% of the sample.

The cohort comprised 550 to 700 healthy bone marrow donors. All cohort members were sampled while nominally healthy, although unrecorded immune exposures were likely present. The donor tested CMV seronegative and was one of the 352 seronegative cohort members. A peripheral blood sample was collected from each donor, and TCR beta sequencing was performed on peripheral blood mononuclear cells. Genomic DNA was extracted from the blood cell samples with the Qiagen DNeasy Blood Extraction Kit. The data were obtained in a study of cytomegalovirus exposure and HLA in healthy donors (dated by TCRdb to the late 2010s). Notes on the research overall: According to an earlier analysis of several hundred of the donors, some 180 million T cells yielded roughly 110 million unique TCR beta sequences and about 300 Gb of sequence data. Roughly 320 gigabases of sequencing data and roughly 80 million unique TCR sequences made up an early release that covered some 640 HLA-typed donors. Among the roughly 400 genotyped donors, approximately 82% belonged to the genetic ancestry cluster associated with self-reported Caucasian donors. The study was designed to test whether signatures of past pathogen exposure could be identified by cataloging public T cell receptors. The T cell repertoires of around 730 subjects were profiled by immunosequencing and related to cytomegalovirus serostatus. A separate validation cohort of over a hundred different subjects was used in addition to the approximately 610-subject first cohort. To predict cytomegalovirus infection status, the study brought together high-throughput TCR immunosequencing, statistical association of individual TCRs with disease status, and machine learning. A later analysis re-examined previously published TCR beta repertoires from over 500 donors and added high-resolution HLA genotyping to investigate patterns of TCR occurrence. Rather than using new phenotypic data, the later analysis identified candidate immune exposures from TCR beta sequences and from how often those sequences occurred across donors. An earlier analysis of around 640 of the donors used high-throughput TCR beta sequencing to judge whether each TCR beta V gene segment behaved as functional or pseudogenic. Alongside the repertoire data, information on donor age, sex, ethnicity and CMV serostatus was compiled. Genome-wide SNP genotypes for about three fifths of the roughly 670 donors were used in a later genetic analysis, which treated that subset as a discovery cohort. Every discovery cohort repertoire had been produced on one sequencing platform. HLA typing included class I and class II loci at four-digit resolution. Typing coverage varied by locus: about 629-630 donors for A, B, C, DRB1 and DQB1; 522 for DQA1; approximately 570 for DPA1; roughly 470 for DPB1. Roughly 5 DR-DQ haplotypes were handled as single units for association and clustering because linkage in the cohort was strong. Across approximately 400 genotyped donors of the cohort, an average of about 200,000 unique TCR beta nucleotide sequences per donor were sequenced, and 15% to 20% of those sequences were non-productive.

Results and caveats for the whole study, not just this receptor: V-gene and J-gene trimming of TCR beta chains was associated with a missense DCLRE1C variant in a later genetic analysis, and the association was replicated in an independent cohort. In an earlier analysis of some 550 of the donors, most TCR beta V segments were observed in productive rearrangements about 87% or about 30% of the time, broadly matching IMGT annotations. At a false discovery rate of 0.05, a later analysis linked around 15,000 TCR beta sequences to specific HLA alleles. Because counts were too low, about 18 rarely observed V segments, including chromosome 9 orphons, were left out of the earlier analysis of about 500 of the donors. A further reported finding was that TCR beta sequences accurately predicted the HLA-A and HLA-B alleles for most subjects in the first cohort. According to a later analysis, most CMV-associated TCR beta chains appeared to be HLA-restricted, and the HLA associations seemed to be driven largely by CMV exposure. A cluster of highly shared sequence variants was judged likely to represent a technical artifact of the sequencing pipeline. Because HLA typing was missing for some donors at each locus, association tests included only the typed subset. The authors suggested that the approach could potentially be generalized to other disease states and immunological phenotypes. In a later genetic analysis, fewer N-insertions in productive TCRs were reported among donors in an Asian-associated ancestry cluster than the roughly 670-donor mean. Some IMGT-functional V segments, including TRBV6-2 and TRBV6-3, could not be distinguished by the 87-base-pair reads and were therefore excluded. The only immune exposure information available for the cohort was CMV serostatus. In a later analysis, HLA-associated TCR beta chains were found to be more clonally expanded and to have lower generation probabilities than equally common non-associated chains. The study gave a list of about 170 TCR beta chains associated with cytomegalovirus. Only TCR beta chains were sequenced in this cohort, and the absence of alpha or paired-chain data limited detectable features. Across donors, most TCR sequences were observed very rarely, whereas some public TCRs were present in many individuals. A later analysis found that TCR association rates varied across HLA loci, with DRB1 alleles showing the most associated TCRs and HLA-C alleles the fewest. Correlated functional status among segregating V segments might be attributable to linkage disequilibrium, but an unknown experimental factor could not be ruled out. When HLA alleles, especially DR and DQ, strongly co-occurred, attributing TCR associations to individual alleles was difficult. Sequencing depth was assumed to be roughly uniform across donors in the presence/absence analyses, though that assumption may not hold. In a later analysis, several top co-occurrence clusters were reported to appear linked to parvovirus B19, influenza, CMV and Epstein-Barr virus. In both the original and validation cohorts, the classifier was reported to diagnose cytomegalovirus status with high specificity and sensitivity. In vitro tests confirmed that a few of the cytomegalovirus-associated TCR beta chains recognize cytomegalovirus antigens.

In this chain, TRBV28 is recombined with TRBJ2-3; TRBD1 is possibly the D segment (6 matching bases). The source material was PBMCs. This TCR came from a woman in her forties in good health and CMV-seronegative. In nucleotide form, the sequence is TGTGCCAGCAGTTTATTCTCGACAGGAGATACGCAGTATTTT. It codes for CASSLFSTGDTQYF. The variable domain in full, with residues beyond the CDR3 obtained from the reference TRBV28 and TRBJ2-3 genes, is DVKVTQSSRYLVKRTGEKVFLECVQDMDHENMFWYRQDPGLGLRLIYFSYDVKMKEKGDIPEGYSVSREKKERFSLILESASTNQTSMYLCASSLFSTGDTQYFGPGTRLTVL.